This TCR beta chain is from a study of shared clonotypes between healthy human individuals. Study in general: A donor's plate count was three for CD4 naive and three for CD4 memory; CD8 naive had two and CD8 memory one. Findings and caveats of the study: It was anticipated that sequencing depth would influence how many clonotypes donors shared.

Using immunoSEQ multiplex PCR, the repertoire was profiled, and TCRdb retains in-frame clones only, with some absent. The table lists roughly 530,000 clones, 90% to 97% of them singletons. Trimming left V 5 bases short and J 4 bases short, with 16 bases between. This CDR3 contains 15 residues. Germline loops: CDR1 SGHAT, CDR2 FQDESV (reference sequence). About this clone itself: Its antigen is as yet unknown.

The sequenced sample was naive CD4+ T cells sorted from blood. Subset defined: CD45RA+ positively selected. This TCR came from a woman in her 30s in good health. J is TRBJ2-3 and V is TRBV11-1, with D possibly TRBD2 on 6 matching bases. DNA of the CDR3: TGTGCCAGCAGCCACGGTCTGGGGGGAGCAGATACGCAGTATTTT. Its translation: CASSHGLGGADTQYF.